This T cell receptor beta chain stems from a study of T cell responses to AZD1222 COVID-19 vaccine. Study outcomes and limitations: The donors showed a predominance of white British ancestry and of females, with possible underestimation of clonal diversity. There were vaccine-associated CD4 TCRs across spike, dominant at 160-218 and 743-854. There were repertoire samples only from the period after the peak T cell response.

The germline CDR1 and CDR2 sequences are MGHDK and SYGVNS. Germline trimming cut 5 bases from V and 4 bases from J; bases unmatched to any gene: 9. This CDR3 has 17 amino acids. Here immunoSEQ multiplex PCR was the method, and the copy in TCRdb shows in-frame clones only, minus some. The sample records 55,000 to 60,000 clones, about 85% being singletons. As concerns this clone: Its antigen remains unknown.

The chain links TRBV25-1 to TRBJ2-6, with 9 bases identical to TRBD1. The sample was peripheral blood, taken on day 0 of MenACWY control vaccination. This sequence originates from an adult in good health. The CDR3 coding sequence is TGTGCCAGCAGTCAACCCAGGACAGGGGCCGGGGCCAACGTCCTGACTTTC. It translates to CASSQPRTGAGANVLTF.